This TCR beta chain stems from a study of blood T cell repertoires in COVID-19. About the research overall: COVID-19 samples collected from the United States, Italy and Spain covered acute and convalescent phases. PBMCs, B-cell-depleted T cells, or T cells provided the cDNA or gDNA that made up the material.

Germline lookup yields CDR1 SGDLS and CDR2 YYNGEE. With V trimmed by 0 bases and J by 4 bases, 8 bases remained unmatched. CDR3 length equals 16 residues. Original analysis: Using reference gene primer amplification, nucleated cell counts were estimated. Using immunoSEQ multiplex PCR, the repertoire was profiled, and TCRdb retains in-frame clones only, with some absent. V, J and clone size are those of that table, while D and trimming were read from the DNA. In the table there are over 95,000 clones, 84% of which are singletons. This clonotype was sampled from a woman aged 40 to 50 with acute or convalescent COVID-19. J is TRBJ1-2 and V is TRBV9, with 8 bases lining up with TRBD1. Input material: peripheral blood. The chain's CDR3 is CASSVAPTGEGYGYTF. The DNA of the CDR3 is TGTGCCAGCAGCGTAGCCCCGACAGGGGAGGGCTATGGCTACACCTTC.